This passage covers 9 T cell receptor beta chains from one sample sequenced in a study of T cell responses to AZD1222 COVID-19 vaccine. Assay used: immunoSEQ multiplex PCR; TCRdb lists only in-frame clones, some missing. This table has 100,000 or so clones, around 87% appearing once. This sample comprised peripheral blood, obtained on day 0 of MenACWY control vaccination. All receptors come from an adult in good health.

The genes are TRBV5-4 and TRBJ2-7; TRBD2 aligns across 13 bases. CDR3 length equals 15 residues. V lost 0 bases to trimming and J lost 4 bases; unmatched junction nucleotides: 1. From germline, CDR1 is SGHNT and CDR2 YYREEE (reference sequence). The CDR3 region is CASSLETSGGYEQYF. CDR3 DNA sequence: TGTGCCAGCAGCTTGGAGACTAGCGGGGGGTACGAGCAGTACTTC.

The table lists this clone with a count of one. The V gene is TRBV7-8, the J gene TRBJ1-5, with 7 bases fitting TRBD1. The V and J ends lost 4 bases and 1 base, in that order; junction bases with no gene match: 7. This CDR3 region has 16 residues. The germline V gene has CDR1 SGHVS and CDR2 FQNEAQ. CDR3 DNA: TGTGCCAGCAGCTCAGGGGCGGGACAGAGCAATCAGCCCCAGCATTTT. This encodes CASSSGAGQSNQPQHF.

The J gene is TRBJ1-5, the V gene TRBV15, with a weak D call TRBD1 (5 bases). Germline values: CDR1 LNHNV, CDR2 YYDKDF (reference sequence). V shed 1 base and J shed 6 bases, with 13 bases lying between them. This CDR3 is built from 15 residues. CDR3 loop: CATSRGSQGGQPQHF. The CDR3 DNA is TGTGCCACCAGCAGAGGTAGTCAGGGAGGTCAGCCCCAGCATTTT.

The chain has TRBV10-3 and TRBJ1-6; D not resolved. The CDR3 has 12 residues. The V and J ends lost 3 bases and 8 bases respectively, with 5 bases between them. Germline V CDR1 and CDR2: ENHRY, SYGVKD. The CDR3 region is CAISEMDSPLHF. In nucleotides, the CDR3 is TGTGCCATCAGTGAAATGGATTCACCCCTCCACTTT.

The V call is TRBV6-2 or TRBV6-3, the J call TRBJ1-1, with D tentatively TRBD1 (5 bases). Per the germline V gene, CDR1 is MNHEY and CDR2 is SVGEGT. The CDR3 extends over 16 amino acids. The germline V and J ends were trimmed by 1 base and 1 base, with 13 bases remaining between them. Here the CDR3 DNA reads TGTGCCAGCAGTTACTTGGTAGGGACGCCGAACACTGAAGCTTTCTTT. Translated, it gives CASSYLVGTPNTEAFF.

The V gene is TRBV21-1, the J gene TRBJ1-1. TRBV21-1 is a pseudogene segment. The CDR3 runs to 17 residues. The CDR3 sequence: CASSKEGRITESTEAFF. CDR3 DNA sequence: TGTGCCAGCAGCAAAGAGGGCAGGATCACGGAGAGCACTGAAGCTTTCTTT.

This clone has more than one count but fewer than ten. The chain has TRBV27 and TRBJ1-3; D not certain. V was cut by 0 bases and J by 4 bases, with 7 bases left in between. CDR1 is MNHEY and CDR2 is SMNVEV in the germline V gene (reference sequence). The CDR3 totals 14 residues. This CDR3 is CASSLSGRGNTIYF. The CDR3 DNA sequence: TGTGCCAGCAGTTTATCTGGGAGGGGAAACACCATATATTTT.

Here the CDR3 DNA reads TGCGCCAGCAGCCTATCCCGCTCTTTGTACCAAGAGACCCAGTACTTC. Protein product: CASSLSRSLYQETQYF. V gene TRBV5-1 combines with J gene TRBJ2-5; D uncertain. Germline V lookup: CDR1 SGHRS, CDR2 YFSETQ. The CDR3 runs 16 residues. V gave up 4 bases and J gave up 0 bases, with 16 bases separating them.

The CDR3 region is CASSVTGVSNYGYTF. CDR3 DNA sequence: TGTGCCAGTAGTGTTACAGGGGTTTCAAACTATGGCTACACCTTC. The chain recombines TRBV19 with TRBJ1-2; 7 nucleotides line up with TRBD1. CDR1 is LNHDA, CDR2 SQIVND, per germline (reference sequence). The V segment lost 5 bases and the J segment 2 bases; nucleotides outside the gene matches: 8. The CDR3 runs 15 residues.